The clone carrying this TCR beta chain was picked up many times. Its target is unknown. This CDR3 contains 17 residues. Germline lookup yields CDR1 SGHTA and CDR2 FQGNSA. V gave up 5 bases and J gave up 0 bases, with 19 bases separating them. MiXCR was run by TCRdb on the reads, yielding one entry per CDR3 protein. The profile shows approximately 310,000 distinct CDR3 sequences, around 25% of them singletons. This entry is derived from a study of T cell repertoires in cytomegalovirus infection. Study details: In the study, CMV epitopes included recently identified HLA-C-restricted and well-studied HLA-B-restricted ones. Public signatures in TCR beta pointed to CMV infection and matching HLA type. Overall study findings and caveats: Clonotypes of TCR beta that were HLA-C-restricted and CMV-specific dominated the ex vivo response.

The sequencing used cultured PBMCs, collected from culture after CMV antigen stimulation. The sequence came from a human donor in good health (CMV status not recorded). Some clones in this sample may be carry-over from other donors' samples. The chain employs TRBV7-2 and TRBJ1-1; TRBD1 is a possible D gene (5 bases). The CDR3 DNA reads TGTGCCAGCAGCGATCAAAGCGGGGGAATTATGAACACTGAAGCTTTCTTT. Translation: CASSDQSGGIMNTEAFF.